This T cell receptor (beta chain) is drawn from a study of metastatic and nonmetastatic thyroid tumors (dated by TCRdb to about 2020). For the wider study: Repertoires were compared across peripheral blood and tumor or nodule tissue samples from malignant and benign thyroid patients. Study-level results and caveats: In both blood and tumor samples, TCR beta diversity was reported to be significantly higher in malignant tumors than in benign nodules.

Libraries were prepared through PCR. The instrument was an Illumina HiSeq 4000. The TCR beta-chain CDR3 region of each patient was profiled by high-throughput sequencing. The original pipeline was this. The researchers built a classifier to tell apart papillary thyroid cancer patients with distant metastasis, based on CDR3 differences among clinicopathological groups. Repertoire diversity was assessed with the Shannon index, and tumor-blood repertoire similarity with the Morisita-Horn index. The public reads were reprocessed in TCRdb via fastp at Q25 and MiXCR, keeping in-frame beta chains. TCRdb, not the authors, supplied the V and J calls. This sample has over 25,000 clones in its table, and under 4.5% of those were observed once. The ten largest clones take up roughly 21% of the sample. None of the patients had been given any treatment before thyroid surgery. Using T-cell receptor beta sequencing, the researchers looked back retrospectively at clinical samples from patients, gathered between about 2011 and 2018.

This clone appeared a few times. There is no known antigen for this receptor. Base qualities are not recorded, but no much larger clone differs from it by a single base. Trimmed from V: 2 bases; trimmed from J: 4 bases; junction bases lacking a gene match: 7. CDR1 and CDR2, per the germline V gene (reference sequence), are DFQATT and SNEGSKA. Taken from cysteine to phenylalanine, the CDR3 has 15 residues. Only the CDR3 part of the read is kept: 45 bases, read in frame from the first base. The receptor chain draws on TRBV20-1 and TRBJ2-2; a stretch of 7 junction bases matches TRBD1. Specimen: blood. The TCR comes from a female donor with papillary thyroid cancer or a benign thyroid nodule (not recorded which). Some clones in this sample may be carry-over from other donors' samples. The CDR3 reads as follows: CSARSSTGSTGELFF. The nucleotide sequence reads as follows: TGCAGTGCTAGATCTTCGACAGGGAGCACCGGGGAGCTGTTTTTT.